This TCR beta chain was captured in a study of T cell repertoires in cytomegalovirus infection. Study background: The authors relied on CMV epitopes, both recently identified HLA-C-restricted and well-studied HLA-B-restricted.

One entry per CDR3 protein results from TCRdb running MiXCR on the reads. The data contain roughly 990,000 distinct CDR3 sequences, 30% to 40% of them singletons. Details on this clonotype: Its cognate antigen is unknown.

V shed 5 bases, J shed 1 base, and the junction held 12 bases outside the gene matches. Germline CDR1 and CDR2: SGHAT and FQNNGV. CDR3 length equals 18 residues. Material: cultured CD8+ T cells from PBMCs, obtained from culture after CMV antigen stimulation. The chain is built from TRBV11-2 and TRBJ2-2; 8 positions match TRBD1. The sequence was collected from a human donor in good health (CMV status not recorded). Some clones in this sample may be carry-over from other donors' samples. In DNA, the CDR3 is TGTGCCAGCAGCACTAGGACAGGGTTCCCGAAGAACACCGGGGAGCTGTTTTTT. It codes for CASSTRTGFPKNTGELFF.